This T cell receptor beta chain was sequenced during a study of low-dose radiotherapy and immunotherapy resistance in tumors. The CDR3 spans 17 residues. Germline V CDR1 and CDR2: SNHLY, FYNNEI. The J segment lost 6 bases and the V segment lost 6 bases, leaving 15 bases of the junction unmatched. This clonotype was seen ten or more times. Time point in this sample: after trial treatment. This sample's treatment: LDRT plus nivolumab, ipilimumab, low-dose cyclophosphamide and aspirin (RACIN trial). The donors' regimen was nivolumab, ipilimumab, aspirin, low-dose cyclophosphamide and low-dose radiotherapy. Alpha- and beta-chain coverage of first-strand cDNA came from TRAV- and TRBV-specific primers. TCRs underwent roughly 19 PCR cycles of amplification with a constant-region primer and V-primer adapter. TCRdb independently ran MiXCR on the reads; one entry per CDR3 protein. The top ten clones hold more than 10% of a sample with some 100,000 distinct CDR3 sequences, roughly 19% of them seen once.

The source material was PBMCs, sampled after low-dose radiotherapy plus immunotherapy. The receptor's source is a female donor with ovarian cancer. The chain carries TRBV2 and TRBJ2-3; TRBD2 matches at 10 bases. DNA for the CDR3: TGTGCCAGCAGGGTCGCGGGCAGCGGGGGGGCGTCTGATACGCAGTATTTT. This sequence encodes CASRVAGSGGASDTQYF.